The rows below give T cell receptor beta chains drawn from one sample of a study of patients and donors after allogeneic stem cell transplantation. TCRdb passed the RT-PCR reads through MiXCR, listing each CDR3 protein once. The repertoire has 800,000 to 1,000,000 distinct CDR3 sequences, 18% of them found once; the top ten carry 5% to 7.5%. The material sequenced was blood, either unsorted or a sorted T cell fraction (not recorded which). All receptors derive from a human donor who was either an allogeneic HSCT recipient or a stem cell or donor lymphocyte infusion donor (not recorded which). It is not recorded whose cells these are; they may come from a transplant donor. Each CDR3 is given with its conserved first and last residue. Fields, in order: D gene, V gene, J gene, clone size, CDR3 protein, CDR3 DNA. D genes are given only for firm matches. Rows may omit the clone size; those that give it use once, few, many or a size class.

d_call: -
v_call: TRBV7-2
j_call: TRBJ2-2
clone_size: few
cdr3_aa: CASSLRDRELFF
cdr3_nt: TGTGCCAGCAGCTTAAGGGACAGGGAGCTGTTTTTT

d_call: TRBD1
v_call: TRBV15
j_call: TRBJ2-7
clone_size: -
cdr3_aa: CATSTQRQGWDHYEQYF
cdr3_nt: TGTGCCACCAGCACCCAAAGACAGGGTTGGGACCATTACGAGCAGTACTTC

d_call: -
v_call: TRBV12-3/TRBV12-4
j_call: TRBJ2-7
clone_size: many
cdr3_aa: CASSFELAASYEQYF
cdr3_nt: TGTGCCAGCAGTTTTGAGCTAGCCGCCTCCTACGAGCAGTACTTC

d_call: TRBD2
v_call: TRBV18
j_call: TRBJ2-1
clone_size: few
cdr3_aa: CASSPGTSGTGNNEQFF
cdr3_nt: TGTGCCAGCTCACCCGGGACTAGCGGGACCGGGAACAATGAGCAGTTCTTC

d_call: -
v_call: TRBV27
j_call: TRBJ2-2
clone_size: -
cdr3_aa: CASTLLGLNTGELFF
cdr3_nt: TGTGCCAGCACCCTCTTGGGCCTTAACACCGGGGAGCTGTTTTTT

d_call: TRBD2
v_call: TRBV24-1
j_call: TRBJ2-1
clone_size: -
cdr3_aa: CASGAGGRTNEQFF
cdr3_nt: TGTGCCTCGGGGGCGGGGGGACGAACTAATGAGCAGTTCTTC

d_call: -
v_call: TRBV19
j_call: TRBJ2-4
clone_size: -
cdr3_aa: CASSSGDLKAKNIQYF
cdr3_nt: TGTGCCAGTAGTTCGGGGGACCTCAAGGCCAAAAACATTCAGTACTTC

d_call: -
v_call: TRBV29-1
j_call: TRBJ1-5
clone_size: -
cdr3_aa: CSAASGAGINQPQHF
cdr3_nt: TGCAGCGCTGCATCCGGGGCAGGTATCAATCAGCCCCAGCATTTT

d_call: -
v_call: TRBV4-3
j_call: TRBJ2-1
clone_size: many
cdr3_aa: CASSRLMSSWDNEQFF
cdr3_nt: TGCGCCAGCAGCCGCCTGATGTCTAGCTGGGACAATGAGCAGTTCTTC

d_call: -
v_call: TRBV20-1
j_call: TRBJ1-2
clone_size: -
cdr3_aa: CSARDGPGQGGYTF
cdr3_nt: TGCAGTGCTAGAGATGGGCCAGGTCAAGGGGGCTACACCTTC

d_call: -
v_call: TRBV2
j_call: TRBJ1-2
clone_size: -
cdr3_aa: CASRGAGVYMGGYTF
cdr3_nt: TGTGCCAGCAGGGGAGCGGGGGTCTATATGGGTGGCTACACCTTC

d_call: -
v_call: TRBV7-9
j_call: TRBJ1-2
clone_size: few
cdr3_aa: CASSLAGLYGYTF
cdr3_nt: TGTGCCAGCAGCTTAGCCGGGCTCTATGGCTACACCTTC

d_call: TRBD2
v_call: TRBV20-1
j_call: TRBJ2-5
clone_size: few
cdr3_aa: CSARGTSGQETQYF
cdr3_nt: TGCAGTGCTAGAGGGACTAGCGGGCAAGAGACCCAGTACTTC

d_call: -
v_call: TRBV4-3
j_call: TRBJ2-7
clone_size: -
cdr3_aa: CASSQDFYRRVYEQYF
cdr3_nt: TGCGCCAGCAGCCAAGATTTCTACAGGAGAGTCTACGAGCAGTACTTC

d_call: -
v_call: TRBV10-3
j_call: TRBJ1-5
clone_size: many
cdr3_aa: CAISVSRDTGNQPQHF
cdr3_nt: TGTGCCATCAGTGTATCGCGGGACACCGGCAATCAGCCCCAGCATTTT